This T cell receptor (beta chain) was profiled in a study of immune heterogeneity within non-small cell lung tumors. Study as a whole: Of all tumors, several turned out to be squamous cell carcinomas, over nine were non-squamous carcinomas and 1 was not otherwise specified.

For each sample, template was around 650 ng of bulk tumor genomic DNA. Taken during surgery, several biopsies per primary tumor were spaced as far apart as possible within the tumor mass. Those enrolled were patients newly diagnosed with untreated non-small cell lung cancer and undergoing curative surgery. Study conclusions and caveats: Largely different high-frequency T-cell receptor beta clonotypes were found between individual patients. Tumor sites within a patient were found to share identical dominant CDR3 beta clonotypes, and site-unique high-frequency clones were also present. A significant, moderate positive correlation (R around 0.34) linked local T-cell clonality and tumor mutational burden.

Per the germline V gene, CDR1 is MNHEY and CDR2 is SMNVEV (reference sequence). The V segment lost 6 bases and the J segment 4 bases; nucleotides outside the gene matches: 7. The CDR3 totals 15 residues. Sample share makes this clonotype medium-sized. Its cognate antigen is unknown. It was a multiplex PCR that amplified TCR beta CDR3, with 32 V and 13 J primers. Using its own MiXCR run on the multiplex PCR reads, TCRdb lists one record per CDR3 protein. The sample has approximately 31,000 distinct CDR3 sequences; under 35% are singletons. V is TRBV27 and J is TRBJ1-2; 11 bases fit TRBD1. The TCR sequence derives from a man aged 40-55 years with non-small cell lung cancer. Sequencing was done on a sample of lung tumor tissue. The CDR3 DNA reads TGTGCCAGCAGGGAACCGGGACAGGGGGTCTATGGCTACACCTTC. Translation gives CASREPGQGVYGYTF.